This entry describes one TCR beta chain. Its antigen is unidentified. With random hexamers, reverse transcription was performed on about 0.45 to 1 ug of RNA. Amplification of TCR beta CDR3 was carried out by immunoSEQ multiplex PCR, which covered 54 Vbeta and 13 Jbeta segments. Via MiXCR, TCRdb re-called the immunoSEQ multiplex PCR reads, giving one row per CDR3 protein. The data hold about 180,000 distinct CDR3 sequences, with roughly 96% observed a single time. Sequencing of TCR beta was undertaken in CD8+ and CD4+ T cells derived from blood. The CDR3 consists of 18 residues. The V gene lost 0 bases and the J gene lost 3 bases, with 15 bases spanning the gap. CDR1 is LGHNT and CDR2 is FRNRAP in the germline V gene. The data were obtained in a study of CD8 T cells in Susac syndrome. Study-level points and caveats: The study conceded that relatively few individuals underwent its TCR sequencing and HLA analysis.

Sequences were obtained from CD8+ T cells from PBMCs. V and J are TRBV12-5 and TRBJ2-6, with TRBD1 as a possible D gene (6 bases). The clonotype originates from a human donor with multiple sclerosis. The CDR3: CASGLVRYQGSGANVLTF. CDR3 nucleotides: TGTGCTAGTGGTTTGGTACGATATCAGGGGAGTGGGGCCAACGTCCTGACTTTC. Full variable domain (missing parts from reference TRBV12-5 and TRBJ2-6): DARVTQTPRHKVTEMGQEVTMRCQPILGHNTVFWYRQTMMQGLELLAYFRNRAPLDDSGMPKDRFSAEMPDATLATLKIQPSEPRDSAVYFCASGLVRYQGSGANVLTFGAGSRLTVL.